This TCR beta chain was found in a study of blood T cell repertoires in COVID-19. Study background: The analysed material was cDNA or gDNA that came from T cells, B-cell-depleted T cells, or PBMCs.

Original processing notes: Estimation of nucleated cell counts was performed using reference gene primer amplification. The table came from immunoSEQ multiplex PCR; TCRdb's copy has only in-frame clones and leaves some out. V and J calls and clone size are those listed in that table; D and trimming were worked out from the DNA. The sample lists about 200,000 clones, roughly 85% occurring once. Patients in Seattle were enrolled during active infection, then followed longitudinally. Sequenced material: peripheral blood. This receptor was identified in a woman in her seventies with COVID-19, enrolled during active disease.

CDR3 amino acids: CASSLVGGVQPQHF. DNA for the CDR3: TGTGCCAGCAGCTTAGTCGGAGGGGTCCAGCCCCAGCATTTT. The gene calls are TRBV7-8 and TRBJ1-5; tentatively, D is TRBD1 (5 bases). The V gene lost 1 base and the J gene lost 7 bases, with 11 bases spanning the gap. The CDR3 is 14 amino acids. CDR1 and CDR2 (germline): SGHVS, FQNEAQ.